In its sample, the clone carrying this T cell receptor (beta chain) was seen a few times. Its antigen remains unidentified. Other DNA sequences of this sample code for an identical CDR3. Cell sorting via CD45RO/CCR7/CD25/CD127/CD95/CD27 was performed to obtain CD4+ naive, central memory, regulatory and stem cell-like memory cells. V lost 8 bases, J lost 1 base, and 11 bases lay in between. Germline-derived CDR1 and CDR2 are LNHDA and SQIVND (reference sequence). This CDR3 contains 13 residues. This entry is derived from a study of beta chain features in type 1 diabetes. Study-level information: Patient and healthy donor groups were alike in age, gender and cell yields.

Expressed TCRB transcripts were sequenced after all isolated RNA was converted to cDNA. TCRdb keeps only in-frame clones here, not all; method: immunoSEQ multiplex PCR. Of 300,000 to 450,000 clones listed, around 13% are singletons. Study-level findings and limits: VDJ junctions in type 1 diabetes patients carried more deletions and fewer insertions.

The receptor was isolated from a man younger than 35 in good health. The V gene is TRBV19, the J gene TRBJ1-1, with a possible D match to TRBD1 (6 bases). Sequenced: naive CD4+ T cells from blood. The CDR3: CASSDRQNTEAFF. The CDR3 nucleotides read TGTGCCAGTTCGGACAGACAGAACACTGAAGCTTTCTTT.